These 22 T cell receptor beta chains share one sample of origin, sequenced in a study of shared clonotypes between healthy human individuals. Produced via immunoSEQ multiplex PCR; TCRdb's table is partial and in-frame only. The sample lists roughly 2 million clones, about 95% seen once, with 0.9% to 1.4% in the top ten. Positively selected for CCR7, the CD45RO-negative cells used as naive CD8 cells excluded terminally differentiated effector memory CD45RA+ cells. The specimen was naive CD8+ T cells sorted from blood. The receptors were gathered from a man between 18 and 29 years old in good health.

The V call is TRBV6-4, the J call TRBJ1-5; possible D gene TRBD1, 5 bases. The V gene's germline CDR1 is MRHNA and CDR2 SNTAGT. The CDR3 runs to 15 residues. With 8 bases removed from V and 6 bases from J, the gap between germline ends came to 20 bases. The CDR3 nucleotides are TGTGCCAGCGCCGAAGGCAGGGTTCGGGGTCAGCCCCAGCATTTT. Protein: CASAEGRVRGQPQHF.

The CDR3 sequence: CASSATGGPDTQYF. CDR3 DNA: TGTGCCAGCAGCGCAACAGGGGGCCCAGATACGCAGTATTTT. The chain recombines TRBV5-6 with TRBJ2-3; the match to TRBD1 covers 9 bases. The CDR3 sequence is 14 residues long. Trimming at V came to 4 bases and at J to 4 bases, leaving 4 bases not matched to a gene. Germline V CDR1 and CDR2: SGHDT, YYEEEE. Drawing the rest from reference TRBV5-6 and TRBJ2-3, the complete variable domain is DAGVTQSPTHLIKTRGQQVTLRCSPKSGHDTVSWYQQALGQGPQFIFQYYEEEERQRGNFPDRFSGHQFPNYSSELNVNALLLGDSALYLCASSATGGPDTQYFGPGTRLTVL.

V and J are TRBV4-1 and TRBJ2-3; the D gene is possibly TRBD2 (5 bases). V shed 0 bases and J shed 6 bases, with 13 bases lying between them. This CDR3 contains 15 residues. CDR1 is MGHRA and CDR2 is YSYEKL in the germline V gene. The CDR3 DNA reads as TGCGCCAGCAGCCAAGAACTAGATAAATCCGATACGCAGTATTTT. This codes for CASSQELDKSDTQYF.

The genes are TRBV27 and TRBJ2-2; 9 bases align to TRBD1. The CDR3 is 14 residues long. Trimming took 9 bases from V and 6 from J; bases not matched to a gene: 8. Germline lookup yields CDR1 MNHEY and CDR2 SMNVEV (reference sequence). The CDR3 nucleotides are TGTGCCAGTTCGGACAGGGGAATTGCCGGGGAGCTGTTTTTT. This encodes CASSDRGIAGELFF.

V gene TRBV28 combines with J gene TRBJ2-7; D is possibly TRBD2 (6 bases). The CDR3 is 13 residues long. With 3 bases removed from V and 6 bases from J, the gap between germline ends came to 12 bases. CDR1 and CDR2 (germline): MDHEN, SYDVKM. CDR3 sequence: CASSLRGTFEQYF. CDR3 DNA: TGTGCCAGCAGTTTGCGCGGGACCTTCGAGCAGTACTTC.

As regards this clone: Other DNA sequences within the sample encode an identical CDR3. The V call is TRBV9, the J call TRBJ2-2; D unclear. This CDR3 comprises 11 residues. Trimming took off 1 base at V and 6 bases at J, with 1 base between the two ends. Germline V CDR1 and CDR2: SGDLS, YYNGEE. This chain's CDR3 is CASSVPGELFF. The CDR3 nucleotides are TGTGCCAGCAGCGTACCCGGGGAGCTGTTTTTT.

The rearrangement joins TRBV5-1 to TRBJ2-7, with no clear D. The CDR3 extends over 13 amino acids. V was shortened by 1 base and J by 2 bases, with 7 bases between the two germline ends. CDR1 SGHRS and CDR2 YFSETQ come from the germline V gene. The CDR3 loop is CASSLYGTYEQYF. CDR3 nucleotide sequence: TGCGCCAGCAGCTTGTACGGTACCTACGAGCAGTACTTC.

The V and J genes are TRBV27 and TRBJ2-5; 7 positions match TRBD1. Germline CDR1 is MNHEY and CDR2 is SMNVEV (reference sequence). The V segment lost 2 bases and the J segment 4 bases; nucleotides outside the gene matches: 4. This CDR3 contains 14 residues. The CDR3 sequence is CASSLNTGAETQYF. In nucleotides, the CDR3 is TGTGCCAGCAGTTTAAACACAGGGGCAGAGACCCAGTACTTC.

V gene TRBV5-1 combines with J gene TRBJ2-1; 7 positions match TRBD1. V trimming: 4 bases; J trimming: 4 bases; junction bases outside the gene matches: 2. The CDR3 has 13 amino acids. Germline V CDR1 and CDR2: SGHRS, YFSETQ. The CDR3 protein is CASSEGQYNEQFF. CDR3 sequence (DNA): TGCGCCAGCAGCGAGGGACAGTACAATGAGCAGTTCTTC. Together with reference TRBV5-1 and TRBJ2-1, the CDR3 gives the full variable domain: KAGVTQTPRYLIKTRGQQVTLSCSPISGHRSVSWYQQTPGQGLQFLFEYFSETQRNKGNFPGRFSGRQFSNSRSEMNVSTLELGDSALYLCASSEGQYNEQFFGPGTRLTVL.

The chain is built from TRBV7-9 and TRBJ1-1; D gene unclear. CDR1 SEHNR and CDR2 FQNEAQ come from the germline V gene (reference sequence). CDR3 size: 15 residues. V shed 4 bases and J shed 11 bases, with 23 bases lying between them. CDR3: CASSSEHTGAVGAFF. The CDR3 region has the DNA TGTGCCAGCAGCTCCGAACACACGGGTGCCGTCGGGGCTTTCTTT.

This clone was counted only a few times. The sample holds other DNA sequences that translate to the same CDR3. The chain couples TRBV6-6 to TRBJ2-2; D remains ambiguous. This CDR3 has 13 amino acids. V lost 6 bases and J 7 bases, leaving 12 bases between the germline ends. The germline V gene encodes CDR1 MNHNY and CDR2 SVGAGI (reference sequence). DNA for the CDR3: TGTGCCAGCAGCCCCCGGGTCGGCGGGGAGCTGTTTTTT. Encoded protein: CASSPRVGGELFF.

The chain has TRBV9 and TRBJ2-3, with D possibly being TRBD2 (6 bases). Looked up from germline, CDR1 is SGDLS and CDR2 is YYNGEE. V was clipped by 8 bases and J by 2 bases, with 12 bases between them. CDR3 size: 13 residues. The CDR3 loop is CASAGLYTDTQYF. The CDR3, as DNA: TGTGCCAGTGCGGGACTTTACACAGATACGCAGTATTTT.

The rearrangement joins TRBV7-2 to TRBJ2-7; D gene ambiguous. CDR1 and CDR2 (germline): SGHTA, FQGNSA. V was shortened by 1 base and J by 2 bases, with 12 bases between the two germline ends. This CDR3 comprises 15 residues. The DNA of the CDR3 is TGTGCCAGCAGCTTAGAAGCAGGCTCACCCTACGAGCAGTACTTC. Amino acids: CASSLEAGSPYEQYF.

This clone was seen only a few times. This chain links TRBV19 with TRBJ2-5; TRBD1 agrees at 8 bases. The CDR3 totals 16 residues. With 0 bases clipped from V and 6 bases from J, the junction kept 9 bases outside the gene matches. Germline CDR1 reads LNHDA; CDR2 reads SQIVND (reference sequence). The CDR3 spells CASSIDLGQGGQTQYF. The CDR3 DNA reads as TGTGCCAGTAGTATAGACCTAGGACAGGGCGGACAGACCCAGTACTTC.

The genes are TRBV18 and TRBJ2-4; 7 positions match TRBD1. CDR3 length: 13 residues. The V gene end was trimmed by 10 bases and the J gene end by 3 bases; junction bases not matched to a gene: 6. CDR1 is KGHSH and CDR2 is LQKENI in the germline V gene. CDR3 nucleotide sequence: TGTGCCACCATGGGACAGAGCAAAAACATTCAGTACTTC. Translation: CATMGQSKNIQYF.

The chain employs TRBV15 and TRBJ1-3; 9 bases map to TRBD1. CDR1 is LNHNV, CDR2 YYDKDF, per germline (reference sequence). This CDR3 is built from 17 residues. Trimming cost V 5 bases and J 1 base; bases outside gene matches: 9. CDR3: CATSPRTGEDSGNTIYF. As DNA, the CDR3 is TGTGCCACCAGCCCCCGGACAGGGGAGGATTCTGGAAACACCATATATTTT.

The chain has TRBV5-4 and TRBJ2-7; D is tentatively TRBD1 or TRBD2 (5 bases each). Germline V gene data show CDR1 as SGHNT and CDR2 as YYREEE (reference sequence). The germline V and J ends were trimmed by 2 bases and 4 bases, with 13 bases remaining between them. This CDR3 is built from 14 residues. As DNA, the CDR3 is TGTGCCAGCAGCTTAGGGGAGTCTACGTACGAGCAGTACTTC. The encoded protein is CASSLGESTYEQYF.

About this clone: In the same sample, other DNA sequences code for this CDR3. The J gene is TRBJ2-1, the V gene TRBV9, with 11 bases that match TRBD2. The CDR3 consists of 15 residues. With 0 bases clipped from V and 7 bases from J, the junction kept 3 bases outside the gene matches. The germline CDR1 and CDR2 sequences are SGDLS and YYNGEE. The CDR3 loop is CASSVGSSGGNEQFF. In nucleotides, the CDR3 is TGTGCCAGCAGCGTAGGATCTAGCGGGGGGAATGAGCAGTTCTTC. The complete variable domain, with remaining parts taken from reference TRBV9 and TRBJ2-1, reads DSGVTQTPKHLITATGQRVTLRCSPRSGDLSVYWYQQSLDQGLQFLIQYYNGEERAKGNILERFSAQQFPDLHSELNLSSLELGDSALYFCASSVGSSGGNEQFFGPGTRLTVL.

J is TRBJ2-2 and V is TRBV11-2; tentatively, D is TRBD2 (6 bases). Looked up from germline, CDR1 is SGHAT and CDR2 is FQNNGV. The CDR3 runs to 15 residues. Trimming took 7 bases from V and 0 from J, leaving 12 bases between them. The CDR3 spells CASNLGSANTGELFF. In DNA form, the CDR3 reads TGTGCCAGCAACCTCGGGAGCGCGAACACCGGGGAGCTGTTTTTT.

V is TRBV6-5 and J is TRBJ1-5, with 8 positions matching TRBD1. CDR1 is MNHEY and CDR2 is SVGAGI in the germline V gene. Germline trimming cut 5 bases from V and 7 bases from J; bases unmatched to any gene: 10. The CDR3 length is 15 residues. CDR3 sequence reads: CASSATDREGQPQHF. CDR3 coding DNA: TGTGCCAGCAGTGCCACGGACAGGGAAGGACAGCCCCAGCATTTT.

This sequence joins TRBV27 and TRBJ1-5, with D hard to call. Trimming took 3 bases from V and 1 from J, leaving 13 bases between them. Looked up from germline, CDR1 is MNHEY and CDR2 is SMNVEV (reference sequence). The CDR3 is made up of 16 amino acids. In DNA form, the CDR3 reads TGTGCCAGCAGTTTGGGAGCAGGTTCCAGCAATCAGCCCCAGCATTTT. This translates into CASSLGAGSSNQPQHF.

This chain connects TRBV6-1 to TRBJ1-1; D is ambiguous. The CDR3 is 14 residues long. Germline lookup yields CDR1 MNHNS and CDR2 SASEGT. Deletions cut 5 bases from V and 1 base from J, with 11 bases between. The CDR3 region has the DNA TGTGCCAGCAGTCACCCAGCAGAGAACACTGAAGCTTTCTTT. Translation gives CASSHPAENTEAFF.